The table lists the clone carrying this T cell receptor (beta chain) with a count of one. Its antigen remains unknown. At one end the junction does not follow the germline gene, possibly because of a read error. The sample contains more than one DNA sequence encoding this CDR3. These data originate in a study of PD-L1 blockade in urothelial cancer. The wider study: Male sex and bladder-origin urothelial cancer characterized about 85% of the 29 patients. After treatment start, blood was analyzed at 3 weeks (second dose) and at 6 weeks. Peripheral blood specimens exhibited a median yield of around 140,000 T cells. Findings and limits, study-wide: Durable-benefit patients showed greater tumor-associated blood clone expansion at 3 weeks.

The CDR3 runs to 15 residues. Germline V gene sequence: CDR1 SGHAT, CDR2 FQNNGV. The repertoire was sequenced with immunoSEQ multiplex PCR; TCRdb's copy has only in-frame clones and lacks some. The sample lists about 45,000 clones; roughly 82% were seen once. Indicated time point: peripheral blood 6 weeks after treatment start. The V and J genes are TRBV11-2 and TRBJ1-4, with TRBD1 matching 10 bases. Here the sequenced sample was PBMCs, taken around atezolizumab (anti-PD-L1) treatment. This TCR was sampled from a man in his fifties or sixties with urothelial cancer. CDR3 in DNA: TGTGCCAGCAGCTTGGGGACAGGGGAGGGTGAAAAACTGTTCTTT. Protein sequence: CASSLGTGEGEKLFF.